This T cell receptor beta chain came from a study of post-analysis software for immune sequencing data. In the study overall: Both relapsing-remitting and secondary progressive multiple sclerosis featured among the disease courses, as did progressive-relapsing multiple sclerosis. Notes on the study in general: Patients carried several TRBV segments more frequently than controls did, and TRBV5-6, TRBV5-1 and TRBV20-1 were among them. When compared against controls, multiple sclerosis patients showed significantly lower normalized Chao1 diversity.

CDR1 and CDR2 from the germline V gene are SEHNR and FQNEAQ (reference sequence). This CDR3 has 12 residues. V was clipped by 4 bases and J by 1 base, with 4 bases between them. In this sample, this clonotype turned up a few times. Its matching antigen is unknown. Built from TCR beta cDNA, the libraries had unique molecular identifiers in them. Using its own MiXCR run on the PCR reads, TCRdb lists one record per CDR3 protein. The sample consists of more than 450,000 distinct CDR3 sequences, roughly 47% of them appearing once. Sequences were obtained from blood. The sequence was collected from a girl between 10 and 17 years old with multiple sclerosis. This chain connects TRBV7-9 to TRBJ2-5; D is undetermined. CDR3 amino acids: CASSWGQETQYF. CDR3 in DNA: TGTGCCAGCAGCTGGGGCCAAGAGACCCAGTACTTC.